What follows are 17 T cell receptor beta chains derived from one specimen sequenced in a study of response to subunit inactivated influenza vaccine. TCRdb processed the RT-PCR reads anew with MiXCR; each CDR3 protein has one entry. The sample carries 700,000 to 900,000 distinct CDR3 sequences, roughly 20% recorded once. Sequenced material: PBMCs from blood, taken 5 days after vaccination. The receptors originated from a man between 50 and 59 years old who received an inactivated influenza vaccine.

This clonotype appeared many times. The chain links TRBV20-1 to TRBJ2-3; tentative D call: TRBD2 (6 bases). Germline CDR1 is DFQATT and CDR2 is SNEGSKA (reference sequence). There are 12 residues in the CDR3. V lost 5 bases and J 2 bases, leaving 8 bases between the germline ends. CDR3 amino acids: CSARDFTDTQYF. DNA of the CDR3: TGCAGTGCTCGGGACTTCACAGATACGCAGTATTTT.

The V and J genes are TRBV6-2 or TRBV6-3 and TRBJ2-2; D remains ambiguous. V lost 4 bases, J lost 1 base, and 10 bases lay in between. CDR3 length: 15 amino acids. Germline lookup yields CDR1 MNHEY and CDR2 SVGEGT. The CDR3 spells CASSSETMNTGELFF. The CDR3 DNA follows: TGTGCCAGCAGTTCTGAGACAATGAACACCGGGGAGCTGTTTTTT.

This clonotype was seen many times. The chain couples TRBV5-1 to TRBJ1-1, with 7 bases identical to TRBD1. This CDR3 is 15 amino acids long. Germline assignment: CDR1 SGHRS and CDR2 YFSETQ. Unmatched junction bases numbered 4, after V lost 1 base and J lost 1 base. CDR3 coding DNA: TGCGCCAGCAGCTTGTTACCAGGGGGGAACACTGAAGCTTTCTTT. Protein product: CASSLLPGGNTEAFF.

This clonotype was counted a few times. The chain combines TRBV6-1 with TRBJ2-7; a possible D gene is TRBD2 (5 bases). Trimming pared 7 bases from V and 2 bases from J, leaving 15 bases between. The CDR3 totals 14 residues. CDR1 MNHNS and CDR2 SASEGT come from the germline V gene. CDR3 in DNA: TGTGCCAGCACCCCGAGAGGGATAACCTACGAGCAGTACTTC. It translates to CASTPRGITYEQYF.

The table lists this clonotype with a few counts. V is TRBV7-2 and J is TRBJ2-3; tentative D call: TRBD2 (6 bases). This CDR3 comprises 15 residues. CDR1 is SGHTA, CDR2 FQGNSA, per germline. V shed 10 bases and J shed 0 bases, with 17 bases lying between them. The CDR3 DNA reads as TGTGCCACTTCCCAGCGGGCGATTAGCACAGATACGCAGTATTTT. This encodes CATSQRAISTDTQYF.

This clonotype was observed at least ten times. This chain links TRBV28 with TRBJ2-3; possible D gene TRBD2, 5 bases. The CDR3 covers 13 residues. The V gene lost 5 bases and the J gene lost 7 bases, with 13 bases spanning the gap. The V gene's germline CDR1 is MDHEN and CDR2 SYDVKM. CDR3 residues: CASSLPGSNTQYF. In nucleotides, the CDR3 is TGTGCCAGCAGTCTGCCGGGGAGTAATACGCAGTATTTT.

The gene calls are TRBV6-1 and TRBJ2-1; 7 nucleotides match TRBD1. The junction had 6 bases not matched to a gene; V was cut back by 6 bases and J by 10 bases. The CDR3 is 12 residues long. Germline values: CDR1 MNHNS, CDR2 SASEGT. The CDR3 DNA follows: TGTGCCAGCAGCGACAGGGTTTACGAGCAGTTCTTC. It encodes CASSDRVYEQFF.

The chain carries TRBV6-1 and TRBJ1-1; TRBD1 matches 7 bases. The V segment lost 2 bases and the J segment 0 bases; nucleotides outside the gene matches: 3. Germline CDR1 reads MNHNS; CDR2 reads SASEGT. The CDR3 spans 15 residues. This CDR3 reads CASSEQGQMNTEAFF. The CDR3 nucleotides read TGTGCCAGCAGTGAACAGGGACAGATGAACACTGAAGCTTTCTTT.

This clonotype was seen only a few times. V and J are TRBV5-6 and TRBJ2-7, with 8 bases identical to TRBD2. V shed 2 bases, J shed 6 bases, and the junction held 4 bases outside the gene matches. There are 13 residues in the CDR3. Germline lookup yields CDR1 SGHDT and CDR2 YYEEEE. The CDR3 nucleotides are TGTGCCAGCAGCTTTAGCGGGGTTGGCGAGCAGTACTTC. Translated: CASSFSGVGEQYF.

The V gene is TRBV6-5, the J gene TRBJ2-3; the match to TRBD1 covers 9 bases. The length of the CDR3 is 16 residues. Trimming removed 0 bases from V and 5 bases from J; junction bases left unmatched: 6. CDR1 MNHEY and CDR2 SVGAGI come from the germline V gene. Here the CDR3 DNA reads TGTGCCAGCAGTTACTCGCGGACAGGGGTAGGAGATACGCAGTATTTT. This sequence encodes CASSYSRTGVGDTQYF.

This clonotype was found a few times. Sequence at one end of the junction differs from germline and may be a read error. V is TRBV3-1 and J is TRBJ2-7, with D uncertain. The CDR3 runs 13 residues. From germline, CDR1 is LGHDT and CDR2 YNNKEL (reference sequence). CDR3 in amino acids: CASSHDTGYQQYF. The CDR3 DNA reads as TGTGCCAGCAGCCATGATACGGGCTACCAGCAGTACTTC.

This chain links TRBV9 with TRBJ1-4; 7 bases fit TRBD1. Germline values: CDR1 SGDLS, CDR2 YYNGEE. The V and J ends lost 3 bases and 4 bases, in that order; junction bases with no gene match: 6. The CDR3 has 15 residues. CDR3 in DNA: TGTGCCAGCAGCGCTCGGGACAGCCTTAATGAAAAACTGTTTTTT. This encodes CASSARDSLNEKLFF.

This clonotype was observed a handful of times. This sequence joins TRBV12-3 or TRBV12-4 and TRBJ1-5; TRBD1 aligns across 7 bases. Germline trimming cut 0 bases from V and 9 bases from J; bases unmatched to any gene: 2. The CDR3 has 13 residues. CDR3 DNA sequence: TGTGCCAGCAGTTTAGCCAGGGGGGTGCCCCAGCATTTT. Translating it yields CASSLARGVPQHF.

This clonotype has only a few counts. CDR3 bases: TGTGCCAGCTCACCCAGCCGGGGGGTGAACACTGAAGCTTTCTTT. Translating it yields CASSPSRGVNTEAFF. The rearrangement links TRBV18 to TRBJ1-1, with D tentatively TRBD1 (5 bases). The length of the CDR3 is 15 residues. V lost 3 bases and J 0 bases, leaving 11 bases between the germline ends. Germline assignment: CDR1 KGHSH and CDR2 LQKENI. The whole variable domain, remainder taken from reference TRBV18 and TRBJ1-1, is NAGVMQNPRHLVRRRGQEARLRCSPMKGHSHVYWYRQLPEEGLKFMVYLQKENIIDESGMPKERFSAEFPKEGPSILRIQQVVRGDSAAYFCASSPSRGVNTEAFFGQGTRLTVV.

This clonotype was picked up a small number of times. This chain uses TRBV12-3 or TRBV12-4 with TRBJ1-4; the match to TRBD1 covers 9 bases. Losses at the gene ends were 6 bases for V and 8 bases for J; bases not matched to a gene: 4. The CDR3 sequence is 13 residues long. Here the CDR3 DNA reads TGTGCCAGCAGCCGGGACAGGGTCGAAAAACTGTTTTTT. It codes for CASSRDRVEKLFF.

This clonotype was recorded many times. The V gene is TRBV20-1, the J gene TRBJ1-1; D gene uncertain. V was trimmed by 6 bases and J by 1 base, leaving 9 bases between them. Germline loops: CDR1 DFQATT, CDR2 SNEGSKA (reference sequence). The CDR3 has 12 amino acids. For the CDR3, the DNA is TGCAGTGCCTTTTACCCGAACACTGAAGCTTTCTTT. This gives the protein CSAFYPNTEAFF.

This clonotype was seen a handful of times. This could be a read error, since a much larger clone is one nucleotide away. The V and J genes are TRBV7-2 and TRBJ2-7; 11 bases agree with TRBD2. This CDR3 comprises 14 residues. The trim removed 6 bases at V and 2 bases at J, leaving 3 bases unmatched. Germline loops: CDR1 SGHTA, CDR2 FQGNSA. The chain's CDR3 is CASSHSGRAYEQYF. DNA for the CDR3: TGTGCCAGCAGTCATAGCGGGAGGGCCTACGAGCAGTACTTC.